This T cell receptor beta chain emerged from a study of T cells after yellow fever vaccination. The 5'RACE template-switching step produced TCR cDNA and added a universal primer site and UMIs. MiXCR, run by TCRdb on the 5' RACE reads, gives a single entry per CDR3 protein. The table has approximately 58,000 distinct CDR3 sequences, about 5.6% seen once. The V gene lost 2 bases and the J gene lost 0 bases, with 11 bases spanning the gap. This CDR3 has 16 residues. Per the germline V gene, CDR1 is MGHRA and CDR2 is YSYEKL. This clonotype appeared a few times. The sequence was collected from a man between 18 and 35 years old who received the YFV17D yellow fever vaccine. The genes are TRBV4-1 and TRBJ1-3, with D possibly TRBD1 on 5 matching bases. Sequenced here: PBMCs, either bulk or a sorted T-cell subset (CD4+, CD8+, memory, or dextramer-sorted; not recorded which), sampled on the day of the yellow fever booster vaccination. This chain's CDR3 is CASSQPPGNSGNTIYF. The CDR3, as DNA: TGCGCCAGCAGCCAACCGCCAGGGAACTCTGGAAACACCATATATTTT.